Presented here are 27 T cell receptor beta chains from one specimen sequenced in a study of blood T cell repertoires in COVID-19. The repertoire was sequenced with immunoSEQ multiplex PCR; TCRdb's copy has only in-frame clones and lacks some. Of some 210,000 clones listed, about four fifths are singletons. Sequencing was performed on peripheral blood. These receptors were taken from a woman in her seventies with active or convalescent COVID-19.

CDR3 DNA: TGTGCCAGCAGCCACAAGTGGGGACAGGTCCCAGAGACCCAGTACTTC. Encoded protein: CASSHKWGQVPETQYF. The chain has TRBV14 and TRBJ2-5, with 8 bases lining up with TRBD1. Germline CDR1 reads SGHDN; CDR2 reads FVKESK. The CDR3 covers 16 residues. V shed 3 bases, J shed 4 bases, and the junction held 10 bases outside the gene matches.

The chain recombines TRBV2 with TRBJ1-2; a weak D match, TRBD1 (5 bases). Germline V gene lookup returns CDR1 SNHLY and CDR2 FYNNEI. The germline V and J ends were trimmed by 1 base and 0 bases, with 12 bases remaining between them. The CDR3 sequence is 16 residues long. The CDR3: CASSEGRATANYGYTF. Here the CDR3 DNA reads TGTGCCAGCAGTGAAGGCAGGGCCACTGCTAACTATGGCTACACCTTC.

The J gene is TRBJ1-2, the V gene TRBV28; 7 bases align to TRBD1. The CDR3 has 14 residues. V shed 7 bases and J 0 bases; nucleotides not matched to a gene: 5. From germline, CDR1 is MDHEN and CDR2 SYDVKM. For the CDR3, the DNA is TGTGCCAGCATCCACAGGGGCCCTAACTATGGCTACACCTTC. This translates into CASIHRGPNYGYTF.

This clone was seen more than once but under ten times. The V gene is TRBV7-2, the J gene TRBJ1-3; D is unresolved. The CDR3 length is 17 residues. Trimming took 1 base from V and 1 from J, leaving 14 bases between them. Germline loops: CDR1 SGHTA, CDR2 FQGNSA. This CDR3 reads CASSLVEGLTSGNTIYF. DNA of the CDR3: TGTGCCAGCAGCTTAGTGGAGGGTTTGACGTCTGGAAACACCATATATTTT.

V gene TRBV5-6 combines with J gene TRBJ2-7; TRBD1 matches 7 bases. The CDR3 sequence is 14 residues long. J was trimmed by 2 bases and V by 4 bases; bases with no gene match: 6. Germline lookup yields CDR1 SGHDT and CDR2 YYEEEE. CDR3 loop: CASSREDRAYEQYF. The DNA of the CDR3 is TGTGCCAGCAGCCGGGAAGACAGGGCCTACGAGCAGTACTTC.

The gene calls are TRBV5-1 and TRBJ2-2, with TRBD2 matching over 10 bases. The CDR3 has 17 amino acids. Germline CDR1 reads SGHRS; CDR2 reads YFSETQ. With V trimmed by 0 bases and J by 3 bases, 5 bases remained unmatched. The CDR3 bases are TGCGCCAGCAGCTTGGTCCTAGCGGGAGCTGACACCGGGGAGCTGTTTTTT. Residues: CASSLVLAGADTGELFF.

The rearrangement uses TRBV5-5 and TRBJ1-6, with no clear D. This CDR3 comprises 16 residues. Germline V gene lookup returns CDR1 SGHKS and CDR2 YYEKEE (reference sequence). The ends were cut back, 0 bases at V and 4 bases at J, with 11 bases in the middle. CDR3 DNA: TGTGCCAGCAGCTTGGCCGTAGAACAGTATAATTCACCCCTCCACTTT. Translating it yields CASSLAVEQYNSPLHF.

This clone was observed once. This chain uses TRBV2 with TRBJ2-3; 9 bases are shared with TRBD2. The CDR3 covers 14 residues. The V segment lost 5 bases and the J segment 3 bases; nucleotides outside the gene matches: 3. Per the germline V gene, CDR1 is SNHLY and CDR2 is FYNNEI. The CDR3 DNA sequence: TGTGCCAGCAGTCTTAGCGGGAGAACAGATACGCAGTATTTT. Protein product: CASSLSGRTDTQYF.

This chain links TRBV29-1 with TRBJ2-5, with TRBD2 identical over 8 bases. Unmatched junction bases numbered 7, after V lost 1 base and J lost 3 bases. Germline CDR1 is SQVTM and CDR2 is ANQGSEA. This CDR3 has 15 amino acids. The CDR3 sequence: CSVEAAGTRKETQYF. The DNA for the CDR3 is TGCAGCGTTGAAGCCGCCGGGACTAGGAAAGAGACCCAGTACTTC. The full variable domain, its missing parts supplied by reference TRBV29-1 and TRBJ2-5, is SAVISQKPSRDICQRGTSLTIQCQVDSQVTMMFWYRQQPGQSLTLIATANQGSEATYESGFVIDKFPISRPNLTFSTLTVSNMSPEDSSIYLCSVEAAGTRKETQYFGPGTRLLVL.

This clone has just a few counts. V gene TRBV4-1 combines with J gene TRBJ2-7; 8 positions match TRBD1. V lost 1 base and J lost 7; bases outside the gene matches: 9. Germline CDR1 and CDR2: MGHRA and YSYEKL. The CDR3 runs 15 residues. CDR3 protein: CASSQGRQGAREQYF. The CDR3 region has the DNA TGCGCCAGCAGCCAAGGAAGGCAGGGGGCACGGGAGCAGTACTTC.

The gene calls are TRBV2 and TRBJ2-1, with 7 bases lining up with TRBD2. V was pared by 8 bases and J by 3 bases, with 10 bases of the junction left unmatched. CDR1 and CDR2 (germline): SNHLY, FYNNEI. CDR3 length: 15 residues. The DNA of the CDR3 is TGTGCCAGCGGGGCCGGGACTACCCGCTACAATGAGCAGTTCTTC. This codes for CASGAGTTRYNEQFF.

To note about this clone: Other DNA sequences within the sample encode an identical CDR3. This chain uses TRBV11-2 with TRBJ2-3; D remains ambiguous. This CDR3 comprises 14 residues. V lost 0 bases and J 1 base, leaving 5 bases between the germline ends. Germline V gene data show CDR1 as SGHAT and CDR2 as FQNNGV. The CDR3 loop reads CASSLDRGTDTQYF. The CDR3 DNA sequence: TGTGCCAGCAGCTTAGACCGGGGCACAGATACGCAGTATTTT.

J is TRBJ2-1 and V is TRBV6-5; a possible D gene is TRBD1 (6 bases). Germline assignment: CDR1 MNHEY and CDR2 SVGAGI. Trimming took off 6 bases at V and 7 bases at J, with 19 bases between the two ends. CDR3 length: 15 amino acids. CDR3 protein: CASRGYGQGKNEQFF. CDR3 coding DNA: TGTGCCAGCAGGGGGTATGGGCAGGGGAAGAATGAGCAGTTCTTC.

This clone was detected once. The CDR3: CASSERGGLLDLSTDTQYF. The CDR3, as DNA: TGTGCCAGCAGTGAGAGGGGGGGTTTATTAGACCTTAGCACAGATACGCAGTATTTT. V usage is TRBV2 and J usage is TRBJ2-3; the D gene is possibly TRBD2 (7 bases). Trimming stripped 3 bases from V and 0 bases from J, with 22 bases between. The germline V gene has CDR1 SNHLY and CDR2 FYNNEI. CDR3 size: 19 residues.

This sequence joins TRBV6-1 and TRBJ2-3; 9 nucleotides line up with TRBD2. Germline V gene sequence: CDR1 MNHNS, CDR2 SASEGT. V lost 0 bases and J lost 11; bases outside the gene matches: 15. The CDR3 runs to 17 residues. CDR3 DNA sequence: TGTGCCAGCAGTGAAGCGCTGGCAGCGGGAGGCTCTGGTGGGCAGTATTTT. Its protein product is CASSEALAAGGSGGQYF.

The chain combines TRBV19 with TRBJ2-5; TRBD1 is a possible D gene (5 bases). The germline CDR1 and CDR2 sequences are LNHDA and SQIVND (reference sequence). The CDR3 covers 14 residues. The V and J ends lost 4 bases and 3 bases respectively, with 12 bases between them. CDR3 nucleotide sequence: TGTGCCAGTAGTAGGAGCCTAGGGGAAGAGACCCAGTACTTC. This gives the protein CASSRSLGEETQYF. The whole variable domain, filled in from reference TRBV19 and TRBJ2-5, reads DGGITQSPKYLFRKEGQNVTLSCEQNLNHDAMYWYRQDPGQGLRLIYYSQIVNDFQKGDIAEGYSVSREKKESFPLTVTSAQKNPTAFYLCASSRSLGEETQYFGPGTRLLVL.

The sample holds one count of this clone. The rearrangement links TRBV20-1 to TRBJ1-5, with a tentative D call TRBD1 (6 bases). CDR1 is DFQATT, CDR2 SNEGSKA, per germline (reference sequence). V lost 3 bases to trimming and J lost 2 bases, with 14 bases between them. This CDR3 has 15 residues. DNA of the CDR3: TGCAGTGCTAGTGGGGAAAACAGGGGCAATCAGCCCCAGCATTTT. Translated: CSASGENRGNQPQHF.

V is TRBV7-2 and J is TRBJ1-5, with TRBD1 matching 7 bases. V was pared by 5 bases and J by 9 bases, with 10 bases of the junction left unmatched. Germline lookup yields CDR1 SGHTA and CDR2 FQGNSA. The CDR3 loop spans 14 amino acids. The CDR3 loop is CASSVDRAPTPQHF. The DNA for the CDR3 is TGTGCCAGCAGCGTTGACAGGGCCCCGACGCCCCAGCATTTT.

V usage is TRBV9 and J usage is TRBJ2-6; 10 nucleotides match TRBD2. The CDR3 contains 18 residues. The V gene end was trimmed by 0 bases and the J gene end by 0 bases; junction bases not matched to a gene: 3. Germline CDR1 reads SGDLS; CDR2 reads YYNGEE. The CDR3 nucleotides read TGTGCCAGCAGCGTAGTACTAGCGGGGAGCTCTGGGGCCAACGTCCTGACTTTC. Encoded protein: CASSVVLAGSSGANVLTF.

J is TRBJ2-7 and V is TRBV3-1 (or the pseudogene TRBV3-2); 7 nucleotides match TRBD2. Looked up from germline, CDR1 is LGHDT and CDR2 is YNNKEL (reference sequence). CDR3 length: 15 amino acids. The trim removed 1 base at V and 3 bases at J, leaving 6 bases unmatched. This CDR3 is CASSQGPGGIYEQYF. CDR3 nucleotide sequence: TGTGCCAGCAGCCAAGGACCGGGAGGAATCTACGAGCAGTACTTC.

The chain links TRBV28 to TRBJ1-1, with D unresolved. Between the trimmed V and J ends, which lost 2 bases and 2 bases, there was a span of 6 bases. Germline CDR1 reads MDHEN; CDR2 reads SYDVKM. The CDR3 loop spans 13 amino acids. CDR3 sequence reads: CASSLGANTEAFF. The CDR3 DNA follows: TGTGCCAGCAGTTTAGGAGCTAACACTGAAGCTTTCTTT.

The rearrangement uses TRBV5-1 and TRBJ2-1, with TRBD1 as a possible D gene (5 bases). Looked up from germline, CDR1 is SGHRS and CDR2 is YFSETQ. The CDR3 covers 13 residues. Trimming stripped 1 base from V and 8 bases from J, with 10 bases between. The CDR3 nucleotides are TGCGCCAGCAGCTTGTTGGTGGGGCATGAGCAGTTCTTC. Protein product: CASSLLVGHEQFF.

Details on this clone: The sample holds other DNA sequences that translate to the same CDR3. The CDR3: CASSPRTSGSYNEQFF. Written as DNA, the CDR3 is TGTGCCAGCAGCCCACGGACTAGCGGGTCGTACAATGAGCAGTTCTTC. This chain joins TRBV9 and TRBJ2-1; 11 nucleotides align to TRBD2. Unmatched junction bases numbered 7, after V lost 4 bases and J lost 4 bases. Germline-derived CDR1 and CDR2 are SGDLS and YYNGEE. CDR3 length equals 16 residues. Supplemented by reference TRBV9 and TRBJ2-1, the full variable domain reads DSGVTQTPKHLITATGQRVTLRCSPRSGDLSVYWYQQSLDQGLQFLIQYYNGEERAKGNILERFSAQQFPDLHSELNLSSLELGDSALYFCASSPRTSGSYNEQFFGPGTRLTVL.

V usage is TRBV24-1 and J usage is TRBJ2-1; 15 nucleotides align to TRBD2. CDR3 length: 19 amino acids. The germline V gene has CDR1 KGHDR and CDR2 SFDVKD. The V and J ends lost 7 bases and 3 bases, in that order; junction bases with no gene match: 12. The CDR3 sequence is CATSGGLAGGSDNYNEQFF. The CDR3 coding sequence is TGTGCCACCAGCGGGGGACTAGCGGGAGGCTCTGACAACTACAATGAGCAGTTCTTC.

J is TRBJ2-3 and V is TRBV11-2, with a weak D call TRBD1 (5 bases). The CDR3 covers 14 residues. Deletions cut 5 bases from V and 2 bases from J, with 11 bases between. Germline CDR1 reads SGHAT; CDR2 reads FQNNGV. For the CDR3, the DNA is TGTGCCAGCAGCCCCATGGGGCCCACAGATACGCAGTATTTT. This encodes CASSPMGPTDTQYF.

The V gene is TRBV3-1 (or the pseudogene TRBV3-2), the J gene TRBJ2-7; 9 bases are a match to TRBD2. Germline V gene sequence: CDR1 LGHDT, CDR2 YNNKEL (reference sequence). Trimming removed 3 bases from V and 6 bases from J; junction bases left unmatched: 3. CDR3 size: 13 residues. DNA of the CDR3: TGTGCCAGCAGCCATAGCGGGAGCGCCGAGCAGTACTTC. Its translation is CASSHSGSAEQYF.

This rearrangement joins TRBV5-1 to TRBJ1-1; 9 bases agree with TRBD1. Trimming at V came to 5 bases and at J to 5 bases, leaving 10 bases not matched to a gene. The CDR3 is 15 residues long. Looked up from germline, CDR1 is SGHRS and CDR2 is YFSETQ. The CDR3 DNA sequence: TGCGCCAGCAGGCCTACAGGGGGCGGTGAGACTGAAGCTTTCTTT. It translates to CASRPTGGGETEAFF.